A single sample gave rise to the 27 T cell receptor beta chains below, sequenced in a study of blood T cells in healthy people across ages. Together with a sample-barcoded 5' primer, a J-beta primer mix was included in a second PCR lasting 7 to 11 cycles. TCRdb re-derived calls from the 5' RACE reads in MiXCR, one entry per CDR3 protein. The sample records around 800,000 distinct CDR3 sequences, approximately 44% being singletons. The sequencing sample was made of blood. All receptors come from a man aged 55 to 69 in good health.

This clonotype was observed at least ten times. The V call is TRBV7-2, the J call TRBJ1-1, with D possibly matching TRBD1 (5 bases). In germline, CDR1 is SGHTA, CDR2 FQGNSA. The CDR3 length is 13 residues. Trimming pared 4 bases from V and 4 bases from J, leaving 10 bases between. CDR3 protein: CASSSGPSTEAFF. The CDR3 DNA reads as TGTGCCAGCAGCTCGGGACCTTCCACTGAAGCTTTCTTT.

The rearrangement joins TRBV12-3 or TRBV12-4 to TRBJ2-5; D possibly corresponds to TRBD2 (6 bases). V lost 3 bases, J lost 8 bases, and 10 bases lay in between. This CDR3 spans 12 amino acids. The CDR3 DNA reads TGTGCCAGCAGTTTTGGGCGGGGAACCCAGTACTTC. Amino acid sequence: CASSFGRGTQYF.

The chain has TRBV5-6 and TRBJ2-5; no clear D. V gave up 2 bases and J gave up 2 bases, with 7 bases separating them. Germline V gene lookup returns CDR1 SGHDT and CDR2 YYEEEE. The CDR3 extends over 13 amino acids. The CDR3 DNA reads as TGTGCCAGCAGCTTCCGGCAGCAAGAGACCCAGTACTTC. It codes for CASSFRQQETQYF. The complete variable domain, with remaining parts taken from reference TRBV5-6 and TRBJ2-5, reads DAGVTQSPTHLIKTRGQQVTLRCSPKSGHDTVSWYQQALGQGPQFIFQYYEEEERQRGNFPDRFSGHQFPNYSSELNVNALLLGDSALYLCASSFRQQETQYFGPGTRLLVL.

CDR3 sequence: CASSQVGGRMGYTF. DNA for the CDR3: TGCGCCAGCAGCCAAGTGGGCGGCCGTATGGGCTACACCTTC. The chain carries TRBV4-1 and TRBJ1-2; no clear D. This CDR3 spans 14 amino acids. V was clipped by 1 base and J by 8 bases, with 14 bases between them. In germline, CDR1 is MGHRA, CDR2 YSYEKL.

This clonotype appeared a few times. The CDR3 is CASSQFSLSGYTQYF. CDR3 nucleotides: TGCGCCAGCAGCCAGTTTTCACTGAGCGGGTATACGCAGTATTTT. The chain recombines TRBV4-3 with TRBJ2-3, with a possible D match to TRBD2 (6 bases). The CDR3 sequence is 15 residues long. Per the germline V gene, CDR1 is LGHNA and CDR2 is YSLEER. The V end was cut by 3 bases, the J end by 7 bases, with 17 bases between.

The rearrangement joins TRBV7-3 to TRBJ2-3; a possible D gene is TRBD2 (6 bases). Germline V gene lookup returns CDR1 SGHTA and CDR2 FQGTGA. Deletions cut 2 bases from V and 12 bases from J, with 18 bases between. The CDR3 length is 14 residues. The CDR3 here is CASSLEVAGKKQYF. DNA of the CDR3: TGTGCCAGCAGCTTAGAGGTGGCGGGGAAAAAACAGTATTTT.

This clonotype has more than one count but fewer than ten. The chain uses TRBV25-1 and TRBJ1-1; maybe TRBD1 (5 bases). The CDR3 sequence is 15 residues long. Germline assignment: CDR1 MGHDK and CDR2 SYGVNS. The V end lost 2 bases, the J end lost 1 base, and 11 bases lay between the germline ends. Written as DNA, the CDR3 is TGTGCCAGCAGTGAACCAGGGCTGGGGAACACTGAAGCTTTCTTT. This sequence encodes CASSEPGLGNTEAFF.

This clonotype showed up many times. This sequence joins TRBV6-5 and TRBJ2-5; no reliable D call. Germline-derived CDR1 and CDR2 are MNHEY and SVGAGI. The CDR3 totals 13 residues. Deletions cut 1 base from V and 2 bases from J, with 5 bases between. The DNA of the CDR3 is TGTGCCAGCAGTTACTTGGATCAAGAGACCCAGTACTTC. Translating it yields CASSYLDQETQYF.

V is TRBV4-1 and J is TRBJ2-7, with 10 bases aligning to TRBD2. The V and J ends lost 2 bases and 5 bases, in that order; junction bases with no gene match: 9. CDR3 size: 16 residues. The germline V gene encodes CDR1 MGHRA and CDR2 YSYEKL. CDR3: CASSQTTSGVLHEQYF. The CDR3 nucleotides are TGCGCCAGCAGCCAAACTACTAGCGGGGTCCTCCACGAGCAGTACTTC.

This clonotype has more than one count but fewer than ten. V gene TRBV6-2 or TRBV6-3 combines with J gene TRBJ2-7, with D possibly matching TRBD1 (6 bases). V was shortened by 6 bases and J by 2 bases, with 17 bases between the two germline ends. The CDR3 runs to 15 residues. Germline CDR1 MNHEY, CDR2 SVGEGT. CDR3 region: CASSPKQGWTYEQYF. The CDR3, as DNA: TGTGCCAGCAGCCCAAAACAGGGTTGGACCTACGAGCAGTACTTC.

This clonotype was detected a few times. The rearrangement links TRBV21-1 to TRBJ2-4; the D call in the table, TRBD1, was not verified against the DNA. The J call may be mistaken, given a closer DNA end match to TRBJ2-7. TRBV21-1 is a recognized pseudogene. This CDR3 comprises 14 residues. Here the CDR3 DNA reads TGTGCCAGCAGCAAGGGACAGGGGGCGGACGAGCAGTACTTC. It encodes CASSKGQGADEQYF.

This clonotype was seen a handful of times. This chain joins TRBV6-5 and TRBJ2-1, with a tentative D call TRBD2 (5 bases). The germline V gene has CDR1 MNHEY and CDR2 SVGAGI. This CDR3 contains 15 residues. The V gene lost 0 bases and the J gene lost 9 bases, with 15 bases spanning the gap. In nucleotides, the CDR3 is TGTGCCAGCAGTTACTCGAGGGCCCGACCCAGTGAGCAGTTCTTC. It specifies CASSYSRARPSEQFF.

CDR3 loop: CASTRDSSRDGYTF. CDR3 DNA: TGTGCCAGTACTAGGGACAGCTCAAGGGATGGCTACACCTTC. V gene TRBV19 combines with J gene TRBJ1-2, with 7 bases fitting TRBD1. Germline V lookup: CDR1 LNHDA, CDR2 SQIVND (reference sequence). V was clipped by 7 bases and J by 6 bases; unmatched bases: 11. This CDR3 contains 14 residues. Looking up the rest from reference TRBV19 and TRBJ1-2 gives the full variable domain: DGGITQSPKYLFRKEGQNVTLSCEQNLNHDAMYWYRQDPGQGLRLIYYSQIVNDFQKGDIAEGYSVSREKKESFPLTVTSAQKNPTAFYLCASTRDSSRDGYTFGSGTRLTVV.

The rearrangement links TRBV7-2 to TRBJ2-3; TRBD2 matches at 13 bases. Per the germline V gene, CDR1 is SGHTA and CDR2 is FQGNSA. V dropped 4 bases and J dropped 5; count of bases not matched to a gene: 6. There are 16 residues in the CDR3. In DNA form, the CDR3 reads TGTGCCAGCAGCTACGGACTAGCGGGGGTCGGAGATACGCAGTATTTT. It codes for CASSYGLAGVGDTQYF. Together with reference TRBV7-2 and TRBJ2-3, the CDR3 gives the full variable domain: GAGVSQSPSNKVTEKGKDVELRCDPISGHTALYWYRQSLGQGLEFLIYFQGNSAPDKSGLPSDRFSAERTGGSVSTLTIQRTQQEDSAVYLCASSYGLAGVGDTQYFGPGTRLTVL.

This clonotype was counted once. This sequence joins TRBV20-1 and TRBJ1-3; D is uncertain. The germline V and J ends were trimmed by 3 bases and 2 bases, with 8 bases remaining between them. Germline assignment: CDR1 DFQATT and CDR2 SNEGSKA (reference sequence). This CDR3 contains 13 residues. CDR3 DNA sequence: TGCAGTGCTAGGCGGCAGGCTGGAAACACCATATATTTT. Translated, it gives CSARRQAGNTIYF.

This clonotype appeared a single time. This sequence joins TRBV7-2 and TRBJ2-1; TRBD2 aligns across 11 bases. The J call may be mistaken, given a closer DNA end match to TRBJ2-7. Germline CDR1 and CDR2: SGHTA and FQGNSA. The CDR3 has 17 amino acids. As DNA, the CDR3 is TGTGCCAGCAGCTTAGTGGCTAGCGGGGGGATATACAATGAGCAGTACTTC. Residues: CASSLVASGGIYNEQYF.

The chain carries TRBV4-1 and TRBJ2-6; 9 nucleotides line up with TRBD1. CDR3 length: 18 residues. The V and J ends lost 3 bases and 1 base, in that order; junction bases with no gene match: 7. Germline CDR1 reads MGHRA; CDR2 reads YSYEKL. The CDR3 loop reads CASSQAWTGESGANVLTF. CDR3 DNA sequence: TGCGCCAGCAGCCAGGCATGGACAGGGGAGTCTGGGGCCAACGTCCTGACTTTC.

The chain joins TRBV12-5 to TRBJ2-3; D unresolved. This CDR3 contains 11 residues. The germline V gene encodes CDR1 LGHNT and CDR2 FRNRAP. Trimming removed 4 bases from V and 4 bases from J, with 3 bases in between. The CDR3 sequence: CASGSADTQYF. The CDR3 region has the DNA TGTGCTAGTGGTTCGGCAGATACGCAGTATTTT.

This chain joins TRBV4-1 and TRBJ2-1; 11 bases match TRBD2. Germline assignment: CDR1 MGHRA and CDR2 YSYEKL. The CDR3 sequence is 17 residues long. The V segment lost 3 bases and the J segment 10 bases; nucleotides outside the gene matches: 14. The CDR3: CASSQDFASGGTYEQFF. The CDR3 nucleotides are TGCGCCAGCAGCCAGGACTTTGCTAGCGGGGGGACCTACGAGCAGTTCTTC.

The rearrangement uses TRBV11-2 and TRBJ1-1; D is undetermined. This CDR3 is 13 amino acids long. The V and J ends lost 0 bases and 5 bases respectively, with 7 bases between them. Germline CDR1 reads SGHAT; CDR2 reads FQNNGV. The CDR3 here is CASSLDPQTEAFF. The CDR3 DNA reads as TGTGCCAGCAGCTTAGACCCCCAGACTGAAGCTTTCTTT.

Remarks on this clonotype: At one end, the junction sequence differs from germline, possibly due to a read error. The chain employs TRBV7-9 and TRBJ2-7; TRBD1 agrees at 9 bases. The CDR3 consists of 16 residues. Germline assignment: CDR1 SEHNR and CDR2 FQNEAQ (reference sequence). CDR3 in DNA: TGTGCCAGCAGCGCCTACTCGGACAGGGGCTCCTACAAGCAGTACTTC. Protein: CASSAYSDRGSYKQYF.

This chain uses TRBV14 with TRBJ1-2; TRBD1 matches 7 bases. The CDR3 contains 15 residues. Germline V CDR1 and CDR2: SGHDN, FVKESK. V lost 1 base, J lost 4 bases, and 6 bases stayed unmatched. The CDR3 region is CASSQVGTATYGYTF. The CDR3 DNA reads TGTGCCAGCAGCCAAGTAGGGACAGCCACCTATGGCTACACCTTC.

In its sample, this clonotype was seen a few times. This chain uses TRBV4-1 with TRBJ1-4; 7 bases line up with TRBD1. This CDR3 contains 15 residues. Germline CDR1 MGHRA, CDR2 YSYEKL. J was trimmed by 4 bases and V by 2 bases; bases with no gene match: 4. CDR3 in amino acids: CASSQRDSFNEKLFF. Here the CDR3 DNA reads TGCGCCAGCAGCCAAAGGGACAGCTTTAATGAAAAACTGTTTTTT.

CDR3 coding DNA: TGTGCCAGCATCAACGACGGTAGCTCCTACGAGCAGTACTTC. Protein: CASINDGSSYEQYF. The chain combines TRBV6-2 or TRBV6-3 with TRBJ2-7, with D hard to call. The CDR3 loop spans 14 amino acids. Trimming pared 7 bases from V and 0 bases from J, leaving 13 bases between. CDR1 and CDR2 from the germline V gene are MNHEY and SVGEGT.

The chain couples TRBV21-1 to TRBJ1-4; the D call TRBD1 from the table was never checked on the DNA. TRBV21-1 has pseudogene status. This CDR3 has 17 residues. The chain's CDR3 is CASSISPRAGVNEKLFF. CDR3 coding DNA: TGTGCCAGCAGCATATCCCCCCGGGCAGGGGTGAATGAAAAACTGTTTTTT.

V and J are TRBV10-3 and TRBJ1-2, with a weak D call TRBD1 (5 bases). This CDR3 is built from 14 residues. Trimming left V 8 bases short and J 2 bases short, with 15 bases between. The germline V gene encodes CDR1 ENHRY and CDR2 SYGVKD. CDR3: CAILRDDGNYGYTF. The CDR3 bases are TGTGCCATCTTAAGGGACGACGGAAACTATGGCTACACCTTC.

The V and J genes are TRBV27 and TRBJ2-7; 13 bases are a match to TRBD2. The germline gives CDR1 MNHEY, CDR2 SMNVEV (reference sequence). J was trimmed by 5 bases and V by 6 bases; bases with no gene match: 7. The length of the CDR3 is 15 residues. In DNA, the CDR3 is TGTGCCAGCAGGGAGGGACTAGCGGGGACCGACGAGCAGTACTTC. Amino acid sequence: CASREGLAGTDEQYF.